The 14 T cell receptor beta chains presented below share a single source sample, sequenced in a study of blood T cells in healthy people across ages. A sample-barcoded 5' primer and a J-beta primer mix were used in a second PCR of about 7 to 12 cycles. TCRdb fed the 5' RACE reads into MiXCR, producing one record per CDR3 protein. The sample carries approximately 810,000 distinct CDR3 sequences, 29% recorded once. The sample was blood. The receptors derive from a woman of 80 years or more in good health.

This clonotype was observed a few times. The genes are TRBV20-1 and TRBJ2-5; D is possibly TRBD1 (7 bases). CDR3 length: 14 residues. CDR1 is DFQATT and CDR2 is SNEGSKA in the germline V gene (reference sequence). The V end was cut by 3 bases, the J end by 5 bases, with 16 bases between. The CDR3 reads CSARDPGGWETQYF. In DNA, the CDR3 is TGCAGTGCTAGGGACCCAGGGGGGTGGGAGACCCAGTACTTC.

Turning to this clonotype: A much larger clone differs by one base, so this may be a read error. The conserved phenylalanine or tryptophan is not found at the CDR3 terminus, so this likely reflects a read error. The genes are TRBV12-3 or TRBV12-4 and TRBJ1-4; D perhaps matches TRBD1 (6 bases). CDR3 size: 16 residues. The germline V and J ends were trimmed by 0 bases and 4 bases, with 12 bases remaining between them. In DNA form, the CDR3 reads TGTGCCAGCAGTTTAGCGGGGGGCCGGTTTAATGAAAAACTGTTTTTG. Translated, it gives CASSLAGGRFNEKLFL.

Note on this clonotype: A read error may be the cause here, since a much bigger clone is one base away. The rearrangement links TRBV7-9 to TRBJ2-2; possible D gene TRBD2, 6 bases. This CDR3 spans 15 amino acids. Germline loops: CDR1 SEHNR, CDR2 FQNEAQ (reference sequence). The CDR3 DNA follows: TGTGCCAGCACCTTCACTTCGGGGCTGGGCGGGGAGCGGTTTTTT. It specifies CASTFTSGLGGERFF.

The chain recombines TRBV25-1 with TRBJ1-2, with D hard to call. The CDR3 spans 13 residues. Trimming pared 0 bases from V and 8 bases from J, leaving 10 bases between. In germline, CDR1 is MGHDK, CDR2 SYGVNS. The CDR3 DNA sequence: TGTGCCAGCAGTGAATATAGGGTGGAGGGCTACACCTTC. It specifies CASSEYRVEGYTF.

Concerning this clonotype itself: This could be a read error, since a much larger clone is one nucleotide away. J is TRBJ2-1 and V is TRBV7-2; a possible D gene is TRBD2 (5 bases). This CDR3 spans 15 amino acids. Trimming stripped 5 bases from V and 1 base from J, with 12 bases between. Germline CDR1 SGHTA, CDR2 FQGNSA. CDR3 nucleotides: TGTGCCAGCAGCCAGGCGGGTCAGTCCTACAATGAGCAGTTCTTC. Protein: CASSQAGQSYNEQFF. The whole variable domain, remainder taken from reference TRBV7-2 and TRBJ2-1, is GAGVSQSPSNKVTEKGKDVELRCDPISGHTALYWYRQSLGQGLEFLIYFQGNSAPDKSGLPSDRFSAERTGGSVSTLTIQRTQQEDSAVYLCASSQAGQSYNEQFFGPGTRLTVL.

About this clonotype itself: A junction end diverges from the germline sequence, so it may reflect a read error. The V call is TRBV7-2, the J call TRBJ2-7; 9 bases align to TRBD1. The V gene's germline CDR1 is SGHTA and CDR2 FQGNSA. The CDR3 is made up of 12 amino acids. The CDR3 nucleotides are TGTGCGTCGGGACAGGGAGTAGGGGAGCGGTACTTC. Protein sequence: CASGQGVGERYF.

This chain uses TRBV21-1 with TRBJ2-7. TRBV21-1 is flagged as a pseudogene. This CDR3 comprises 14 residues. This CDR3 is CASSKDGSSYEQYF. In nucleotides, the CDR3 is TGTGCCAGCAGCAAAGACGGCAGCTCCTACGAGCAGTACTTC.

In the case of this clonotype: Given a much more abundant clone one base away, this may be a read error. The rearrangement joins TRBV7-2 to TRBJ2-5, with D tentatively TRBD2 (5 bases). V was pared by 5 bases and J by 9 bases, with 10 bases between. The CDR3 totals 11 residues. CDR1 is SGHTA and CDR2 is FQGNSA in the germline V gene. CDR3: CASSPGLSQYF. As DNA, the CDR3 is TGTGCCAGCAGCCCAGGACTCTCCCAGTACTTC.

This clonotype has a count of ten or more. The J gene is TRBJ2-2, the V gene TRBV20-1, with a tentative D call TRBD2 (7 bases). The germline V gene has CDR1 DFQATT and CDR2 SNEGSKA (reference sequence). Trimming took 6 bases from V and 4 from J, leaving 12 bases between them. The CDR3 is 13 amino acids. The CDR3 DNA reads TGCAGTGCGGGGGGGGCATCCACCGGGGAGCTGTTTTTT. Its translation is CSAGGASTGELFF.

This clonotype has just one count. This chain uses TRBV12-3 or TRBV12-4 with TRBJ2-5; D assignment may be TRBD1 or TRBD2 (5 bases each). This CDR3 contains 16 residues. Trimming removed 7 bases at V and 1 base at J, with 19 bases between. Here the CDR3 DNA reads TGTGCCAGCACCTCCATCCAGGGACCAAGCCAAGAGACCCAGTACTTC. Amino acids: CASTSIQGPSQETQYF.

This clonotype was counted ten times or more. V and J are TRBV6-2 or TRBV6-3 and TRBJ2-3; 8 bases are shared with TRBD2. The germline V gene encodes CDR1 MNHEY and CDR2 SVGEGT. This CDR3 contains 18 residues. Germline trimming cut 3 bases from V and 1 base from J; bases unmatched to any gene: 12. The CDR3 nucleotides are TGTGCCAGCAGTTATGAATCGCAGCGGGGGATTCGCACAGATACGCAGTATTTT. Its translation is CASSYESQRGIRTDTQYF.

This sequence joins TRBV12-3 or TRBV12-4 and TRBJ2-5, with 13 bases matching TRBD2. The CDR3 is 17 residues long. Trimming removed 5 bases from V and 11 bases from J; junction bases left unmatched: 17. CDR3 bases: TGTGCCAGCAGTCAGGATTGGACTAGCGGGGGAAGCAATGAGCAGTACTTC. Translation: CASSQDWTSGGSNEQYF.

The CDR3 region has the DNA TGTGCCAGCAGCTTAGGGGGAGCCAATGAGCAGTTCTTC. Translated: CASSLGGANEQFF. This chain links TRBV7-6 with TRBJ2-1, with D perhaps matching TRBD2 (5 bases). In germline, CDR1 is SGHVS, CDR2 FNYEAQ. Trimming left V 1 base short and J 6 bases short, with 7 bases between. The CDR3 is made up of 13 amino acids.

On this clonotype itself: A read error may explain this, as a much larger clone is one base away. V and J are TRBV15 and TRBJ2-3; D is possibly TRBD2 (5 bases). The germline gives CDR1 LNHNV, CDR2 YYDKDF (reference sequence). Trimming took 5 bases from V and 6 from J, leaving 9 bases between them. The CDR3 contains 12 residues. As DNA, the CDR3 is TGTGCCACCAGCCTTGGAGGCGATACGCAGTATTTT. Its translation is CATSLGGDTQYF.